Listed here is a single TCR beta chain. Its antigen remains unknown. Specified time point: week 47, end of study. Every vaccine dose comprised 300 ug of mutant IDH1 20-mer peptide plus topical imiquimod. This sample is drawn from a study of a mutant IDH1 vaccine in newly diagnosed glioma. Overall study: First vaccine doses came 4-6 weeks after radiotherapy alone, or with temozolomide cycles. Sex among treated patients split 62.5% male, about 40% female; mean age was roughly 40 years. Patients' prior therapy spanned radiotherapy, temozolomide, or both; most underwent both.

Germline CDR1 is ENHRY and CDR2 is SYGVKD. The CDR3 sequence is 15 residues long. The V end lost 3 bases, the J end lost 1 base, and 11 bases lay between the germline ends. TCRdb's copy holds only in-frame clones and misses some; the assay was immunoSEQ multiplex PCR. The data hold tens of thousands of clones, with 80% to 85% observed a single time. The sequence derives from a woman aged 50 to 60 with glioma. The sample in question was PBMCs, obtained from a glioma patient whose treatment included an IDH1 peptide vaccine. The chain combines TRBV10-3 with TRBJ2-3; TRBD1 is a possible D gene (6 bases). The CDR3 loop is CAISERGIGTDTQYF. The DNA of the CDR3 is TGTGCCATCAGTGAAAGGGGGATCGGCACAGATACGCAGTATTTT.